The rows below give T cell receptor beta chains drawn from one sample of a study of OX40 agonist ivuxolimab in advanced cancers. TCRdb keeps only in-frame clones here, not all; method: immunoSEQ multiplex PCR. The sample has about 91,000 clones, around nine tenths seen once. Here the sequenced sample was CD4+ or CD8+ T cells sorted from blood, taken in a trial of the OX40 agonist ivuxolimab. These receptors all stem from an adult with an advanced solid tumor such as melanoma, head and neck, liver or kidney cancer. Each CDR3 is given with its conserved first and last residue. A D gene is named only where the DNA matches it firmly. Some rows mark clone size as missing; the rest say once, few, many or name a class of expanded clone.

CDR3 DNA: TGTGCCAGTAGTAGGGGGCAGAAGGACACTGAAGCTTTCTTT
CDR3 protein: CASSRGQKDTEAFF
V gene: TRBV19
CDR3 length: 14
J gene: TRBJ1-1
D gene: .
clone size: .

CDR3 DNA: TGCGCCAGCAGCTTTGGGACGTCGGCTAATGAAAAACTGTTTTTT
CDR3 protein: CASSFGTSANEKLFF
V gene: TRBV5-1
CDR3 length: 15
J gene: TRBJ1-4
D gene: .
clone size: .

CDR3 DNA: TGTGCCAGCAGCCCACGCGAGAACACTGAAGCTTTCTTT
CDR3 protein: CASSPRENTEAFF
V gene: TRBV7-3
CDR3 length: 13
J gene: TRBJ1-1
D gene: .
clone size: .

CDR3 DNA: TGCGCCAGCAGCCCTAAGGCGGGGGGTACAGATACGCAGTATTTT
CDR3 protein: CASSPKAGGTDTQYF
V gene: TRBV4-3
CDR3 length: 15
J gene: TRBJ2-3
D gene: TRBD2
clone size: .

CDR3 DNA: TGCGCCAGCAGCTTTGGGCAGATGAACACTGAAGCTTTCTTT
CDR3 protein: CASSFGQMNTEAFF
V gene: TRBV5-1
CDR3 length: 14
J gene: TRBJ1-1
D gene: .
clone size: few

CDR3 DNA: TGTGCCAGTAGTCTCAGGGTGACCTACGAGCAGTACTTC
CDR3 protein: CASSLRVTYEQYF
V gene: TRBV19
CDR3 length: 13
J gene: TRBJ2-7
D gene: .
clone size: once

CDR3 DNA: TGTGCCAGCAGCTTAAGAAGATGGCCGCCTTACGAGCAGTACTTC
CDR3 protein: CASSLRRWPPYEQYF
V gene: TRBV7-8
CDR3 length: 15
J gene: TRBJ2-7
D gene: .
clone size: .

CDR3 DNA: TGTGCCAGCTCAGGGGACAGAGGAAACACCATATATTTT
CDR3 protein: CASSGDRGNTIYF
V gene: TRBV18
CDR3 length: 13
J gene: TRBJ1-3
D gene: TRBD1
clone size: .

CDR3 DNA: TGTGCCAGCATCCGAAAAGTGGGGGGGCTGCAGCAGTACTTC
CDR3 protein: CASIRKVGGLQQYF
V gene: TRBV6-1
CDR3 length: 14
J gene: TRBJ2-7
D gene: .
clone size: .

CDR3 DNA: TGTGCCAGCACCCAAGGGACCGGCTCCTACGAGCAGTACTTC
CDR3 protein: CASTQGTGSYEQYF
V gene: TRBV5-5
CDR3 length: 14
J gene: TRBJ2-7
D gene: .
clone size: once

CDR3 DNA: TGTGCCAGCAGCTTACGGGGGAGCACAGATACGCAGTATTTT
CDR3 protein: CASSLRGSTDTQYF
V gene: TRBV11-2
CDR3 length: 14
J gene: TRBJ2-3
D gene: .
clone size: once

CDR3 DNA: TGTGCCAGCAGTTCGACTTCTGGAAACACCATATATTTT
CDR3 protein: CASSSTSGNTIYF
V gene: TRBV6-6
CDR3 length: 13
J gene: TRBJ1-3
D gene: .
clone size: .

CDR3 DNA: TGTGCCAGCAGCTTAGAAGGTGAAGCTTTCTTT
CDR3 protein: CASSLEGEAFF
V gene: TRBV7-9
CDR3 length: 11
J gene: TRBJ1-1
D gene: .
clone size: .

CDR3 DNA: TGCAGCGTAGGGTCCTACTCCTACGAGCAGTACTTC
CDR3 protein: CSVGSYSYEQYF
V gene: TRBV29-1
CDR3 length: 12
J gene: TRBJ2-7
D gene: .
clone size: .

CDR3 DNA: TGTGCCAGCAGTTACTCCCAGGGGAATGAAAAACTGTTTTTT
CDR3 protein: CASSYSQGNEKLFF
V gene: TRBV6-5
CDR3 length: 14
J gene: TRBJ1-4
D gene: .
clone size: .

CDR3 DNA: TGTGCCAGCAGGGGACAGGGGTTTTATCAGCCCCAGCATTTT
CDR3 protein: CASRGQGFYQPQHF
V gene: TRBV6-5
CDR3 length: 14
J gene: TRBJ1-5
D gene: TRBD1
clone size: .

CDR3 DNA: TGTGCCAGCAGCTTAACTGGCCAAACCTACGAGCAGTACTTC
CDR3 protein: CASSLTGQTYEQYF
V gene: TRBV7-2
CDR3 length: 14
J gene: TRBJ2-7
D gene: .
clone size: .

CDR3 DNA: TGTGCCAGCACGAGTGGGTTGTTGAGGGAGCTGTTTTTT
CDR3 protein: CASTSGLLRELFF
V gene: TRBV6-1
CDR3 length: 13
J gene: TRBJ2-2
D gene: .
clone size: .

CDR3 DNA: TGCGCCAGCAGCTTGGATTCAGCAAATGAAAAACTGTTTTTT
CDR3 protein: CASSLDSANEKLFF
V gene: TRBV5-1
CDR3 length: 14
J gene: TRBJ1-4
D gene: .
clone size: .

CDR3 DNA: TGTGCCAGCAGCTTCAGGGGGTATGGTGAAGCTTTCTTT
CDR3 protein: CASSFRGYGEAFF
V gene: TRBV7-2
CDR3 length: 13
J gene: TRBJ1-1
D gene: TRBD1
clone size: once

CDR3 DNA: TGTGCCAGCTCACCCCCCGCTCGCCGACAGGGCTCGATCGGGGAGCTGTTTTTT
CDR3 protein: CASSPPARRQGSIGELFF
V gene: TRBV18
CDR3 length: 18
J gene: TRBJ2-2
D gene: TRBD1
clone size: .

CDR3 DNA: TGTGCCAACCAAAGACAGGGGGTTGGGGAGACCCAGTACTTC
CDR3 protein: CANQRQGVGETQYF
V gene: TRBV2
CDR3 length: 14
J gene: TRBJ2-5
D gene: TRBD1
clone size: .

CDR3 DNA: TGTGCCAGCCGGAGGACAGGGGACTACGAGCAGTACTTC
CDR3 protein: CASRRTGDYEQYF
V gene: TRBV27
CDR3 length: 13
J gene: TRBJ2-7
D gene: TRBD1
clone size: .

CDR3 DNA: TGTGCCACCAGCGGATACAATGAGCAGTTCTTC
CDR3 protein: CATSGYNEQFF
V gene: TRBV15
CDR3 length: 11
J gene: TRBJ2-1
D gene: .
clone size: .

CDR3 DNA: TGTGCCATCAGTGACCTTAGAGCCGAGACCCAGTACTTC
CDR3 protein: CAISDLRAETQYF
V gene: TRBV10-3
CDR3 length: 13
J gene: TRBJ2-5
D gene: .
clone size: few

CDR3 DNA: TGCGCCAGCAGCTTGGCCATTCACACTGAAGCTTTCTTT
CDR3 protein: CASSLAIHTEAFF
V gene: TRBV5-1
CDR3 length: 13
J gene: TRBJ1-1
D gene: .
clone size: once

CDR3 DNA: TGTGCCAGCAGTTACTCGAGGGATCCAGAGACCCAGTACTTC
CDR3 protein: CASSYSRDPETQYF
V gene: TRBV6-6
CDR3 length: 14
J gene: TRBJ2-5
D gene: .
clone size: .

CDR3 DNA: TGTGCCAGCAGCCAAGGACAGGGAGGCTATGGCTACACCTTC
CDR3 protein: CASSQGQGGYGYTF
V gene: TRBV14
CDR3 length: 14
J gene: TRBJ1-2
D gene: TRBD1
clone size: .

CDR3 DNA: TGTGCCAGCAGCCCCCTGGGGGGGGGCACAGATACGCAGTATTTT
CDR3 protein: CASSPLGGGTDTQYF
V gene: TRBV7-9
CDR3 length: 15
J gene: TRBJ2-3
D gene: TRBD2
clone size: .

CDR3 DNA: TGTGCCAGCAGCCCGGATCCGGGACAGGGTAGTGAGACCCAGTACTTC
CDR3 protein: CASSPDPGQGSETQYF
V gene: TRBV9
CDR3 length: 16
J gene: TRBJ2-5
D gene: TRBD1
clone size: .

CDR3 DNA: TGTGCCACCACGGGAAGGACAGATGGGACCGGGGAGCTGTTTTTT
CDR3 protein: CATTGRTDGTGELFF
V gene: TRBV6-6
CDR3 length: 15
J gene: TRBJ2-2
D gene: .
clone size: .

CDR3 DNA: TGTGCCAGCACTATCCTCCGCGCGGGCACTGAAGCTTTCTTT
CDR3 protein: CASTILRAGTEAFF
V gene: TRBV6-1
CDR3 length: 14
J gene: TRBJ1-1
D gene: .
clone size: few

CDR3 DNA: TGTGCCATCAGTGAGACAGCGGGGGATGGCTACACCTTC
CDR3 protein: CAISETAGDGYTF
V gene: TRBV10-3
CDR3 length: 13
J gene: TRBJ1-2
D gene: .
clone size: .

CDR3 DNA: TGTGCCAGCAGCAAAGGAATGGACAGGGGTGTGTACGGCTACACCTTC
CDR3 protein: CASSKGMDRGVYGYTF
V gene: TRBV21-1
CDR3 length: 16
J gene: TRBJ1-2
D gene: .
clone size: .

CDR3 DNA: TGCGCCAGCAGCTTTGACGGGACCTACGAGCAGTACTTC
CDR3 protein: CASSFDGTYEQYF
V gene: TRBV5-1
CDR3 length: 13
J gene: TRBJ2-7
D gene: .
clone size: once

CDR3 DNA: TGTGCCAGCAGCCGGGGGGCATTTCGCTCGCCCCTAGCCAAAAACATTCAGTACTTC
CDR3 protein: CASSRGAFRSPLAKNIQYF
V gene: TRBV7-6
CDR3 length: 19
J gene: TRBJ2-4
D gene: .
clone size: few

CDR3 DNA: TGCGCCAGCAGCGTGGTGGGAAATAGACAGGGCCATGGCTACACCTTC
CDR3 protein: CASSVVGNRQGHGYTF
V gene: TRBV5-1
CDR3 length: 16
J gene: TRBJ1-2
D gene: TRBD1
clone size: .

CDR3 DNA: TGTGCCAGTAGTATAGTGGGGATGTACCCCAATGAGCAGTTCTTC
CDR3 protein: CASSIVGMYPNEQFF
V gene: TRBV19
CDR3 length: 15
J gene: TRBJ2-1
D gene: .
clone size: .

CDR3 DNA: TGTGCCAGCAGCCCCCCGGGGGGTCGAAACATTCAGTACTTC
CDR3 protein: CASSPPGGRNIQYF
V gene: TRBV7-9
CDR3 length: 14
J gene: TRBJ2-4
D gene: TRBD2
clone size: .

CDR3 DNA: TGTGCCAGCAGACCGGTGCCCTCTACTAATGAAAAACTGTTTTTT
CDR3 protein: CASRPVPSTNEKLFF
V gene: TRBV27
CDR3 length: 15
J gene: TRBJ1-4
D gene: .
clone size: .

CDR3 DNA: TGTGCCAGCAGCCAAGGAAGTGACCCCCGCAATGAGCAGTTCTTC
CDR3 protein: CASSQGSDPRNEQFF
V gene: TRBV4-2
CDR3 length: 15
J gene: TRBJ2-1
D gene: .
clone size: .